This TCR beta chain was retrieved from a study of shared clonotypes between healthy human individuals. General study points: The low donor count limited represented genetic and exposure-history diversity. Richness estimates generally favored naive over memory subsets.

Deletions cut 1 base from V and 4 bases from J, with 5 bases between. This CDR3 has 13 amino acids. CDR1 and CDR2 (germline): MNHEY, SMNVEV (reference sequence). Points on this clone: Its specificity is not known. In the same sample, other DNA sequences code for this CDR3.

Naive CD8 cells, CD45RO-negative and positively selected for CCR7, excluded terminally differentiated effector memory CD45RA+ cells. Sequencing was performed with immunoSEQ multiplex PCR; in TCRdb, only in-frame clones are kept and a portion is missing. The sample has millions of clones; about 92% are singletons. This TCR came from a man aged 18 to 29 in good health. Some clones in this sample may be carry-over from other donors' samples. The chain carries TRBV27 and TRBJ2-1; no reliable D call. Sample: naive CD8+ T cells from PBMCs. The CDR3 loop is CASSLFRYNEQFF. CDR3 nucleotide sequence: TGTGCCAGCAGTTTATTCCGATACAATGAGCAGTTCTTC.